These 9 T cell receptor beta chains originate from one sample sequenced in a study of CD8 T cells in ankylosing spondylitis. Broader study findings: Typical of ankylosing spondylitis blood, it appeared, was a TCR beta motif of about eight highly homologous variants.

Their cognate antigens are unknown. TCRdb redid the calling of the 5' RACE reads with MiXCR, one entry per CDR3 protein. The table lists about 400,000 distinct CDR3 sequences, approximately 20% of them singletons, with roughly a sixth in the top ten. The sequenced material came from blood, either unsorted or a sorted T cell fraction (not recorded which). The origin of the receptors is a male donor with ankylosing spondylitis.

The rearrangement links TRBV6-1 to TRBJ2-7; D may be TRBD1 (6 bases). Germline V CDR1 and CDR2: MNHNS, SASEGT. CDR3 length: 19 amino acids. V shed 6 bases and J shed 2 bases, with 29 bases lying between them. The CDR3 bases are TGTGCCAGCAGCGAGATTGAGTGGGGAACGGAAACAGGGACCTACGAGCAGTACTTC. This encodes CASSEIEWGTETGTYEQYF.

This clonotype occurred a few times. The chain uses TRBV29-1 and TRBJ2-4; TRBD1 aligns across 9 bases. CDR1 and CDR2 (germline): SQVTM, ANQGSEA. V was pared by 6 bases and J by 8 bases, with 14 bases of the junction left unmatched. This CDR3 is 15 amino acids long. The chain's CDR3 is CSVLRGDRDRYIQYF. The CDR3 coding sequence is TGCAGCGTCCTCAGGGGGGACAGGGATCGGTACATTCAGTACTTC. The whole variable domain, remainder taken from reference TRBV29-1 and TRBJ2-4, is SAVISQKPSRDICQRGTSLTIQCQVDSQVTMMFWYRQQPGQSLTLIATANQGSEATYESGFVIDKFPISRPNLTFSTLTVSNMSPEDSSIYLCSVLRGDRDRYIQYFGAGTRLSVL.

This rearrangement joins TRBV5-1 to TRBJ2-5, with TRBD1 matching over 8 bases. Germline CDR1 and CDR2: SGHRS and YFSETQ. The junction had 9 bases not matched to a gene; V was cut back by 4 bases and J by 4 bases. This CDR3 spans 15 amino acids. CDR3 amino acids: CASSPSAQGAETQYF. The DNA of the CDR3 is TGCGCCAGCAGCCCGTCGGCCCAGGGGGCAGAGACCCAGTACTTC.

The chain couples TRBV3-1 to TRBJ2-7; possible D gene TRBD1, 5 bases. Trimming left V 3 bases short and J 6 bases short, with 12 bases between. The CDR3 loop spans 13 amino acids. The germline V gene encodes CDR1 LGHDT and CDR2 YNNKEL (reference sequence). This CDR3 is CASSHTVGPEQYF. Written as DNA, the CDR3 is TGTGCCAGCAGCCATACCGTGGGGCCCGAGCAGTACTTC.

There are a few counts of this clonotype. V and J are TRBV3-1 and TRBJ1-5; D is unclear. Trimming removed 3 bases at V and 4 bases at J, with 7 bases between. This CDR3 is built from 13 residues. CDR1 LGHDT and CDR2 YNNKEL come from the germline V gene (reference sequence). The CDR3 nucleotides are TGTGCCAGCAGCCAGACCCTTAATCAGCCCCAGCATTTT. This sequence encodes CASSQTLNQPQHF.

DNA for the CDR3: TGTGCCAGCAGCGGGGCAGTAAATTCACCCCTCCACTTT. It is translated as CASSGAVNSPLHF. The gene calls are TRBV7-2 and TRBJ1-6, with D possibly being TRBD1 (5 bases). Deletions cut 5 bases from V and 7 bases from J, with 9 bases between. The CDR3 is made up of 13 amino acids. Germline V gene lookup returns CDR1 SGHTA and CDR2 FQGNSA.

The chain recombines TRBV6-2 or TRBV6-3 with TRBJ2-1; D gene ambiguous. Germline-derived CDR1 and CDR2 are MNHEY and SVGEGT. The V end was cut by 6 bases, the J end by 9 bases, with 15 bases between. The CDR3 extends over 13 amino acids. In DNA, the CDR3 is TGTGCCAGCAGCCCGACACCTTTGGGTGAGCAGTTCTTC. As protein: CASSPTPLGEQFF.

The rearrangement links TRBV12-3 or TRBV12-4 to TRBJ1-5, with D unresolved. This CDR3 comprises 15 residues. V dropped 3 bases and J dropped 2 bases, with 11 bases sitting between them. CDR3 DNA sequence: TGTGCCAGCAGTTTTTCCCAGGTGGGCAATCAGCCCCAGCATTTT. This encodes CASSFSQVGNQPQHF.

This chain connects TRBV10-3 to TRBJ2-2; 10 nucleotides align to TRBD2. The CDR3 sequence is 16 residues long. Losses at the gene ends were 7 bases for V and 1 base for J; bases not matched to a gene: 6. The V gene's germline CDR1 is ENHRY and CDR2 SYGVKD. The CDR3 region has the DNA TGTGCCATCACCCAGGGACTAGCGCAGAACACCGGGGAGCTGTTTTTT. Translating gives CAITQGLAQNTGELFF.